What follows describes a single T cell receptor (beta chain). The data belong to a study of blood T cell repertoires in COVID-19. The overall study: Italy, Spain and the United States were the sources of the convalescent and acute COVID-19 samples. In each case, the material was cDNA or gDNA derived from T cells, B-cell-depleted T cells, or PBMCs.

The ends lost 3 bases at V and 7 bases at J; junction bases unmatched: 6. The CDR3 spans 13 residues. Germline CDR1 reads GTSNPN; CDR2 reads SVGIG (reference sequence). The participants were between about 18 and 90 years old and came from roughly 25 US areas. Allocation to cohorts depended on clinical history reported by the participants. Only in-frame clones appear in the TCRdb table, and some are missing; sequencing was by immunoSEQ multiplex PCR. The table records approximately 270,000 clones, around 90% of them present only once. Input material: PBMCs or T cells enriched from blood (not recorded which). The chain recombines TRBV30 with TRBJ1-5, with 7 bases fitting TRBD1. The TCR was taken from a human donor in a cohort exposed to, infected with or recovered from COVID-19 (not recorded which). The donor label of this sample is uncertain. CDR3 amino acids: CAWSRTGVQPQHF. The CDR3 nucleotides are TGTGCCTGGAGCCGTACAGGGGTCCAGCCCCAGCATTTT.